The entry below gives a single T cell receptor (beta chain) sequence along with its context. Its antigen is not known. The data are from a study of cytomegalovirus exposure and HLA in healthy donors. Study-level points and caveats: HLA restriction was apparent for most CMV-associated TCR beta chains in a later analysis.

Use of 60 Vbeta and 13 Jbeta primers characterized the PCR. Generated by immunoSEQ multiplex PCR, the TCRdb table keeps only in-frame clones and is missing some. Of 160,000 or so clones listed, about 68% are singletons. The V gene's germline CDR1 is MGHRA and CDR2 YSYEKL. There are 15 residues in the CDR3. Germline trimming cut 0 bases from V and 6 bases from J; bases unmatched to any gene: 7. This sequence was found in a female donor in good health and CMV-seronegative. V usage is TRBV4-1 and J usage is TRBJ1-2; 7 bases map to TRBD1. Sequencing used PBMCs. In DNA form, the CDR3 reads TGCGCCAGCAGCCAAGACTGGGACAGAAAAAATGGCTACACCTTC. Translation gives CASSQDWDRKNGYTF.